This passage covers 10 T cell receptor beta chains from one sample sequenced in a study of blood T cell repertoires in COVID-19. Method: immunoSEQ multiplex PCR; TCRdb's copy keeps in-frame clones and lacks some. The sample contains about 110,000 clones, about 88% of which appear only once. The sequencing input was peripheral blood. The receptors shown here come from a woman aged 65 to 85 who had recovered from COVID-19.

The J gene is TRBJ2-1, the V gene TRBV11-3, with TRBD2 identical over 13 bases. The germline V gene encodes CDR1 SGHNT and CDR2 YENEEA. Trimming took 0 bases from V and 7 from J; bases not matched to a gene: 3. The CDR3 spans 16 residues. For the CDR3, the DNA is TGTGCCAGCAGCTTAGAGGGGACTAGCGGGGTGAATGAGCAGTTCTTC. Amino acids: CASSLEGTSGVNEQFF.

This clone was recorded only once. The chain joins TRBV7-3 to TRBJ1-2; D may be TRBD1 (5 bases). The CDR3 has 13 residues. Germline loops: CDR1 SGHTA, CDR2 FQGTGA. V lost 2 bases and J lost 6, with 10 bases in between. For the CDR3, the DNA is TGTGCCAGCAGCTTAGGGAGGGGCGATGGCTACACCTTC. It specifies CASSLGRGDGYTF.

V usage is TRBV28 and J usage is TRBJ1-2; perhaps TRBD1 as D (6 bases). The germline gives CDR1 MDHEN, CDR2 SYDVKM. Deletions cut 6 bases from V and 5 bases from J, with 13 bases between. This CDR3 has 13 residues. CDR3 residues: CASRASTGYGYTF. The CDR3 DNA sequence: TGTGCCAGCAGAGCTTCCACAGGGTATGGCTACACCTTC.

This rearrangement joins TRBV19 to TRBJ2-3; 7 bases match TRBD2. V dropped 6 bases and J dropped 6; count of bases not matched to a gene: 9. The germline V gene encodes CDR1 LNHDA and CDR2 SQIVND (reference sequence). This CDR3 has 14 amino acids. The CDR3 loop is CASRGLAVVDTQYF. The CDR3 bases are TGTGCCAGTAGAGGGCTAGCGGTGGTGGATACGCAGTATTTT.

The chain combines TRBV6-5 with TRBJ2-2; 14 nucleotides match TRBD2. Germline loops: CDR1 MNHEY, CDR2 SVGAGI. The CDR3 is made up of 15 amino acids. Trimming removed 9 bases from V and 5 bases from J; junction bases left unmatched: 5. The DNA of the CDR3 is TGTGCCAGTCGCGGGACTAGCGGGGGAACCGGGGAGCTGTTTTTT. Amino acid sequence: CASRGTSGGTGELFF.

This CDR3 reads CASSQWSSGNTEAFF. CDR3 in DNA: TGTGCCAGCAGCCAATGGTCTTCAGGGAACACTGAAGCTTTCTTT. The gene calls are TRBV3-1 (or the pseudogene TRBV3-2) and TRBJ1-1; D is uncertain. V dropped 2 bases and J dropped 1 base, with 11 bases sitting between them. Germline V gives CDR1 LGHDT, CDR2 YNNKEL (reference sequence). The CDR3 spans 15 residues.

V usage is TRBV28 and J usage is TRBJ1-2; 9 bases match TRBD1. V lost 1 base and J lost 4; bases outside the gene matches: 13. The CDR3 sequence is 18 residues long. CDR1 MDHEN and CDR2 SYDVKM come from the germline V gene. The CDR3, as DNA: TGTGCCAGCAGTTTATCCTCAACAGGGGGCGCATATGGCTATGGCTACACCTTC. Protein product: CASSLSSTGGAYGYGYTF.

This clone was found a few times. The junction shows a germline mismatch at one end, possibly a read error. J is TRBJ2-7 and V is TRBV9; no definite D call. Germline V lookup: CDR1 SGDLS, CDR2 YYNGEE. The CDR3 loop spans 11 amino acids. CDR3 sequence reads: CRLDPIHEQYF. The CDR3 nucleotides are TGCCGCTTAGATCCAATACACGAGCAGTACTTC.

This clone has only one observation. The CDR3 DNA is TGTGCCAGCAGCAGAGGCTACTCCTACGAGCAGTACTTC. It translates to CASSRGYSYEQYF. The V gene is TRBV27, the J gene TRBJ2-7; D remains unclear. Looked up from germline, CDR1 is MNHEY and CDR2 is SMNVEV (reference sequence). The CDR3 runs to 13 residues. V was shortened by 6 bases and J by 0 bases, with 9 bases between the two germline ends.

The genes are TRBV9 and TRBJ1-2; 7 bases are a match to TRBD1. The V and J ends lost 3 bases and 8 bases, in that order; junction bases with no gene match: 4. The CDR3 consists of 12 residues. Looked up from germline, CDR1 is SGDLS and CDR2 is YYNGEE. This chain's CDR3 is CASSGTGEGYTF. For the CDR3, the DNA is TGTGCCAGCAGCGGAACAGGGGAAGGCTACACCTTC.